One and the same sample provided the 19 T cell receptor beta chains below, sequenced in a study of beta chain features in type 1 diabetes. The sequenced template was cDNA made from the entire isolated RNA. Sequenced by immunoSEQ multiplex PCR; TCRdb stores in-frame clones only, minus some. The sample contains roughly 130,000 clones, roughly 15% of which appear only once. Their antigens are not known. Study observations and caveats: People with Type 1 diabetes carried modestly yet significantly shorter TCRB CDR3s in all four CD4+ subsets.

The sequencing input was central memory CD4+ T cells from blood. These receptors came from a man aged 30-40 years with type 1 diabetes.

This clone has more than one count but fewer than ten. The rearrangement links TRBV10-3 to TRBJ1-6; no clear D gene. With 4 bases removed from V and 8 bases from J, the gap between germline ends came to 12 bases. The germline gives CDR1 ENHRY, CDR2 SYGVKD. This CDR3 has 14 amino acids. The CDR3 spells CAISGGGSDSPLHF. The CDR3 nucleotides are TGTGCCATCAGTGGGGGAGGGAGTGATTCACCCCTCCACTTT.

The V gene is TRBV19, the J gene TRBJ2-1, with 9 positions matching TRBD1. CDR1 and CDR2 (germline): LNHDA, SQIVND (reference sequence). The CDR3 runs to 16 residues. The ends lost 5 bases at V and 4 bases at J; junction bases unmatched: 9. CDR3 loop: CASSAPGQGFYNEQFF. The CDR3 DNA sequence: TGTGCCAGTAGTGCCCCGGGACAGGGTTTTTACAATGAGCAGTTCTTC.

The chain combines TRBV6-5 with TRBJ1-3, with D possibly TRBD1 on 5 matching bases. Germline V lookup: CDR1 MNHEY, CDR2 SVGAGI. The ends were cut back, 6 bases at V and 0 bases at J, with 12 bases in the middle. The CDR3 is 15 amino acids. This CDR3 reads CASSPDSYSGNTIYF. The CDR3 DNA follows: TGTGCCAGCAGCCCCGACAGCTACTCTGGAAACACCATATATTTT.

This clone was picked up a small number of times. The chain recombines TRBV18 with TRBJ2-3; no definite D call. Germline CDR1 KGHSH, CDR2 LQKENI. Between the trimmed V and J ends, which lost 8 bases and 3 bases, there was a span of 9 bases. The CDR3 loop spans 12 amino acids. In DNA form, the CDR3 reads TGTGCCAGCGCAACGGCGACAGATACGCAGTATTTT. It codes for CASATATDTQYF. The full variable domain, rest sourced from reference TRBV18 and TRBJ2-3, is NAGVMQNPRHLVRRRGQEARLRCSPMKGHSHVYWYRQLPEEGLKFMVYLQKENIIDESGMPKERFSAEFPKEGPSILRIQQVVRGDSAAYFCASATATDTQYFGPGTRLTVL.

This clone was detected only a few times. V gene TRBV4-3 combines with J gene TRBJ1-2, with D possibly being TRBD1 (5 bases). CDR1 and CDR2 from the germline V gene are LGHNA and YSLEER. The V and J ends lost 1 base and 8 bases respectively, with 11 bases between them. This CDR3 has 13 amino acids. Here the CDR3 reads CASSQGDQRGYTF. Written as DNA, the CDR3 is TGCGCCAGCAGCCAAGGGGACCAGCGGGGCTACACCTTC.

This clone was counted between two and nine times. V gene TRBV4-2 combines with J gene TRBJ2-3; D unresolved. CDR1 and CDR2 (germline): LGHNA, YNFKEQ. V dropped 1 base and J dropped 11 bases, with 13 bases sitting between them. The length of the CDR3 is 13 residues. DNA for the CDR3: TGTGCCAGCAGCCAAGCCCCTGAGGTAGGGCAGTATTTT. Translating it yields CASSQAPEVGQYF.

This clone has only a few counts. This chain uses TRBV19 with TRBJ1-1; a weak D match, TRBD1 (5 bases). Between the trimmed V and J ends, which lost 6 bases and 2 bases, there was a span of 16 bases. CDR1 and CDR2 from the germline V gene are LNHDA and SQIVND (reference sequence). This CDR3 contains 15 residues. The CDR3: CASSYLTASNTEAFF. The DNA of the CDR3 is TGTGCCAGTAGCTACTTGACAGCCTCTAACACTGAAGCTTTCTTT.

This clone has more than one count but fewer than ten. The chain's CDR3 is CASSPRGHGANVLTF. The CDR3 bases are TGTGCCAGCAGCCCTCGAGGGCATGGGGCCAACGTCCTGACTTTC. The chain uses TRBV7-2 and TRBJ2-6; tentatively, D is TRBD2 (5 bases). This CDR3 has 15 residues. V shed 5 bases and J shed 3 bases, with 11 bases lying between them. Per germline, CDR1 SGHTA and CDR2 FQGNSA.

This chain links TRBV10-3 with TRBJ1-2, with a tentative D call TRBD1 (5 bases). This CDR3 has 11 amino acids. CDR1 ENHRY and CDR2 SYGVKD come from the germline V gene. Trimming took off 6 bases at V and 6 bases at J, with 8 bases between the two ends. CDR3 sequence: CAIRQGDGYTF. CDR3 nucleotides: TGTGCCATCAGGCAGGGCGATGGCTACACCTTC.

Ten or more counts support this clone. The CDR3: CASPLAGSEGYTF. CDR3 DNA sequence: TGTGCCAGCCCTCTGGCAGGGTCGGAAGGCTACACCTTC. The chain employs TRBV7-9 and TRBJ1-2; perhaps TRBD1 as D (5 bases). Germline lookup yields CDR1 SEHNR and CDR2 FQNEAQ (reference sequence). Deletions cut 8 bases from V and 8 bases from J, with 18 bases between. The CDR3 contains 13 residues.

The V call is TRBV29-1, the J call TRBJ1-1; a possible D gene is TRBD1 (5 bases). The CDR3 sequence is 11 residues long. CDR1 is SQVTM and CDR2 is ANQGSEA in the germline V gene. Trimming removed 5 bases from V and 8 bases from J, with 12 bases in between. The CDR3 is CSVLHRSEAFF. In nucleotides, the CDR3 is TGCAGCGTTCTTCACAGGTCAGAAGCTTTCTTT.

The chain couples TRBV12-5 to TRBJ2-1; D is unclear. Trimming left V 5 bases short and J 0 bases short, with 14 bases between. This CDR3 has 16 amino acids. Per germline, CDR1 LGHNT and CDR2 FRNRAP. The CDR3 reads CASGTGPESSYNEQFF. CDR3 DNA: TGTGCTAGTGGTACCGGGCCCGAAAGCTCCTACAATGAGCAGTTCTTC. Full variable domain (missing parts from reference TRBV12-5 and TRBJ2-1): DARVTQTPRHKVTEMGQEVTMRCQPILGHNTVFWYRQTMMQGLELLAYFRNRAPLDDSGMPKDRFSAEMPDATLATLKIQPSEPRDSAVYFCASGTGPESSYNEQFFGPGTRLTVL.

Of note for this clone: It may be a read error: a sequence one base away is much more abundant. J is TRBJ1-1 and V is TRBV7-9; D remains ambiguous. The germline gives CDR1 SEHNR, CDR2 FQNEAQ (reference sequence). V lost 3 bases, J lost 3 bases, and 2 bases lay in between. The CDR3 consists of 11 residues. The CDR3 nucleotides read TGTGCCAGCAGCTTGGACACTGAAGCTTTCTTT. Residues: CASSLDTEAFF. Combining the CDR3 with reference TRBV7-9 and TRBJ1-1 gives the whole variable domain DTGVSQNPRHKITKRGQNVTFRCDPISEHNRLYWYRQTLGQGPEFLTYFQNEAQLEKSRLLSDRFSAERPKGSFSTLEIQRTEQGDSAMYLCASSLDTEAFFGQGTRLTVV.

This chain uses TRBV6-5 with TRBJ2-5, with D perhaps being TRBD1 or TRBD2 (5 bases each). The CDR3 consists of 14 residues. Trimming stripped 5 bases from V and 6 bases from J, with 16 bases between. Per germline, CDR1 MNHEY and CDR2 SVGAGI. As DNA, the CDR3 is TGTGCCAGCAGTCCCGGGACCTCCAGCAAGACCCAGTACTTC. Amino acid sequence: CASSPGTSSKTQYF.

In nucleotides, the CDR3 is TGCGCCAGCAGAACCCGGGACGGCTCCTACGAGCAGTACTTC. Translating gives CASRTRDGSYEQYF. The gene calls are TRBV5-1 and TRBJ2-7, with D perhaps TRBD1 or TRBD2 (5 bases each). Germline assignment: CDR1 SGHRS and CDR2 YFSETQ. CDR3 size: 14 residues. V was clipped by 5 bases and J by 0 bases, with 12 bases between them.

This clone was observed a handful of times. The gene calls are TRBV7-8 and TRBJ2-1, with TRBD2 matching over 9 bases. This CDR3 spans 17 amino acids. V shed 1 base, J shed 3 bases, and the junction held 7 bases outside the gene matches. Germline V gene lookup returns CDR1 SGHVS and CDR2 FQNEAQ. The CDR3 here is CASSLGGGGAIYNEQFF. The CDR3 DNA reads TGTGCCAGCAGCTTAGGAGGCGGGGGGGCCATCTACAATGAGCAGTTCTTC.

In its sample, this clone was seen a few times. An end of the junction does not agree with germline; a read error may underlie this. The chain carries TRBV4-1 and TRBJ2-3, with 14 nucleotides matching TRBD2. Looked up from germline, CDR1 is MGHRA and CDR2 is YSYEKL. The CDR3 has 15 amino acids. The CDR3 sequence is CASSQGLAGGDTQYF. The CDR3 bases are TGTGCCAGCAGCCAAGGACTAGCGGGGGGAGATACGCAGTATTTT.

The chain couples TRBV7-6 to TRBJ1-6; D not certain. CDR3 length: 17 amino acids. The V end was cut by 0 bases, the J end by 8 bases, with 17 bases between. CDR1 SGHVS and CDR2 FNYEAQ come from the germline V gene. CDR3: CASSLAPTLFGDSPLHF. The CDR3 DNA is TGTGCCAGCAGCTTAGCCCCGACCCTCTTCGGGGATTCACCCCTCCACTTT.

The chain recombines TRBV9 with TRBJ2-1; TRBD2 aligns across 7 bases. J gave up 3 bases and V 1 base, and 7 bases lay outside the gene matches. The CDR3 runs to 16 residues. Germline lookup yields CDR1 SGDLS and CDR2 YYNGEE. CDR3 sequence: CASSVKGRGDYNEQFF. CDR3 bases: TGTGCCAGCAGCGTAAAAGGACGGGGGGACTACAATGAGCAGTTCTTC. The full variable domain, with the rest looked up from reference TRBV9 and TRBJ2-1, is DSGVTQTPKHLITATGQRVTLRCSPRSGDLSVYWYQQSLDQGLQFLIQYYNGEERAKGNILERFSAQQFPDLHSELNLSSLELGDSALYFCASSVKGRGDYNEQFFGPGTRLTVL.